This TCR beta chain derives from a study of shared clonotypes between healthy human individuals. Clones were read by immunoSEQ multiplex PCR, and TCRdb kept only the in-frame ones, dropping some. The sample shows about 1 million clones, 60% to 80% of them seen only once. On this clone itself: Antigen unknown.

V dropped 2 bases and J dropped 2; count of bases not matched to a gene: 4. The CDR3 runs 16 residues. The germline V gene has CDR1 SQVTM and CDR2 ANQGSEA. General study findings and limits: Clonotypes shared by all four donors outscored non-shared clonotypes in generation probability. Sampling used blood alone; tissue repertoires probably differ. It was observed that roughly 4.8% of naive CD4 clonotypes were shared across a few donors. Sequencing depth was expected to affect clonotype sharing among donors.

This chain uses TRBV29-1 with TRBJ2-1; 12 positions match TRBD2. The receptor's source is a man aged 18 to 35 in good health. What was sequenced was memory CD4+ T cells sorted from blood. The subset: CD45RA-negative fraction. CDR3 in amino acids: CSVELAGGITYNEQFF. For the CDR3, the DNA is TGCAGCGTTGAACTAGCGGGGGGGATAACCTACAATGAGCAGTTCTTC.